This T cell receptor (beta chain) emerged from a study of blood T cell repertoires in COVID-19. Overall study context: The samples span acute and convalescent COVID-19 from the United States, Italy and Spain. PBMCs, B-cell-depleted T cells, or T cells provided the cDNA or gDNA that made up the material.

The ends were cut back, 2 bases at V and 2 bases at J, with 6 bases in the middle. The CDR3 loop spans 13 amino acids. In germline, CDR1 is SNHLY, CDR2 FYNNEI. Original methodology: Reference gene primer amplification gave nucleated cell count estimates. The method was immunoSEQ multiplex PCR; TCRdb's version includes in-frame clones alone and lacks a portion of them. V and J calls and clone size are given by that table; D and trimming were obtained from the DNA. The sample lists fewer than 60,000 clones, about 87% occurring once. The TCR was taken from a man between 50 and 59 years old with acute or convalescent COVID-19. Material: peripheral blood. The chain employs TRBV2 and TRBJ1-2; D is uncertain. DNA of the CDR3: TGTGCCAGCAGTGAAAACGGGAACTATGGCTACACCTTC. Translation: CASSENGNYGYTF.